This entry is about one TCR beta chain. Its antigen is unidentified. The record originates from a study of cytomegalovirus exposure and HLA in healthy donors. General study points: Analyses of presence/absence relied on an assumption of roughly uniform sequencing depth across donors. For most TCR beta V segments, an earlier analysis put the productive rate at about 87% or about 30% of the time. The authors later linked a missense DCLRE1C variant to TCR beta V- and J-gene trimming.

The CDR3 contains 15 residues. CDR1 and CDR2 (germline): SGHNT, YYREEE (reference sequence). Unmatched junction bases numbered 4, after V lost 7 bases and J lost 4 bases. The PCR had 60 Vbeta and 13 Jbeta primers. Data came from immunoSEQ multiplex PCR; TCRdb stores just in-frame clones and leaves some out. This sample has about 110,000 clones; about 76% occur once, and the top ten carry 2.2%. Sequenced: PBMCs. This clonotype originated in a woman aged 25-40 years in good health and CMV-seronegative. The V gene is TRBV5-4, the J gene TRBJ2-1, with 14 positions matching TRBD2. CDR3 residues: CASGTSGRKYNEQFF. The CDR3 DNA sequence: TGTGCCAGCGGGACTAGCGGGAGAAAGTACAATGAGCAGTTCTTC.